This T cell receptor beta chain was identified during a study of cytomegalovirus exposure and HLA in healthy donors. Germline V gene sequence: CDR1 SGHTA, CDR2 FQGNSA. The CDR3 totals 15 residues. Between the trimmed V and J ends, which lost 6 bases and 3 bases, there was a span of 16 bases. In the PCR, 60 Vbeta and 13 Jbeta primers were used. Only in-frame clones appear in the TCRdb table, and some are missing; sequencing was by immunoSEQ multiplex PCR. Among tens of thousands of clones listed, 86% were seen once. The chain recombines TRBV7-2 with TRBJ2-3; D is perhaps TRBD2 (6 bases). The sequence came from a woman aged 40 to 50 in good health and CMV-seropositive. Source material: PBMCs. CDR3 loop: CASSPQGGLTDTQYF. The CDR3 DNA sequence: TGTGCCAGCAGTCCTCAGGGAGGACTTACAGATACGCAGTATTTT.